What follows are 14 T cell receptor beta chains derived from one specimen sequenced in a study of T-cell reconstitution after alpha-beta-depleted transplantation in children. Unique molecular identifiers were used in preparing the TCRbeta library. Each CDR3 protein gets one entry after TCRdb re-called the PCR reads with MiXCR. Of some 80,000 distinct CDR3 sequences in the sample, 18% were seen once. The material sequenced was PBMCs, mostly from graft donor cells, taken 360 days after TCRalphabeta/CD19-depleted stem cell transplant. Source of these receptors: a male patient aged 2 to 9 who had a stem cell transplant for acute lymphoblastic leukemia, so the T cells may come from the graft donor.

The chain joins TRBV7-2 to TRBJ2-2; possible D gene TRBD2, 6 bases. Trimming shortened V by 0 bases and J by 4 bases, and 12 bases separated the two germline ends. Germline V gene sequence: CDR1 SGHTA, CDR2 FQGNSA. The CDR3 totals 16 residues. CDR3 coding DNA: TGTGCCAGCAGCTTAGCGAGGGGACTTCTCACCGGGGAGCTGTTTTTT. It encodes CASSLARGLLTGELFF.

The chain employs TRBV19 and TRBJ2-7, with TRBD1 identical over 7 bases. This CDR3 contains 14 residues. Trimming at V came to 4 bases and at J to 0 bases, leaving 3 bases not matched to a gene. The germline V gene has CDR1 LNHDA and CDR2 SQIVND (reference sequence). For the CDR3, the DNA is TGTGCCAGTAGTACCGACAGGGCCTCCTACGAGCAGTACTTC. Protein product: CASSTDRASYEQYF.

This clonotype has more than one count but fewer than ten. The CDR3 region has the DNA TGTGCCATCCTACAGGGCTACAATGAGCAGTTCTTC. Translation: CAILQGYNEQFF. The chain carries TRBV2 and TRBJ2-1, with D maybe TRBD1 (6 bases). CDR3 length: 12 amino acids. Germline values: CDR1 SNHLY, CDR2 FYNNEI. The V gene lost 10 bases and the J gene lost 3 bases, with 10 bases spanning the gap.

V and J are TRBV4-1 and TRBJ2-7, with 10 bases aligning to TRBD1. The CDR3 extends over 15 amino acids. Germline lookup yields CDR1 MGHRA and CDR2 YSYEKL. J gave up 4 bases and V 3 bases, and 6 bases lay outside the gene matches. The CDR3 DNA sequence: TGCGCCAGCAGCCAGGAACGGGACAGGGGTTACGAGCAGTACTTC. This encodes CASSQERDRGYEQYF.

V gene TRBV3-1 combines with J gene TRBJ2-1, with D tentatively TRBD1 (8 bases). Germline-derived CDR1 and CDR2 are LGHDT and YNNKEL (reference sequence). Between the trimmed V and J ends, which lost 5 bases and 9 bases, there was a span of 17 bases. The CDR3 sequence is 14 residues long. This CDR3 is CASSFGQGGGEQFF. CDR3 DNA sequence: TGTGCCAGCAGCTTCGGACAGGGCGGGGGTGAGCAGTTCTTC.

CDR3 in amino acids: CAISEVGGRMRTGELFF. DNA of the CDR3: TGTGCCATCAGTGAGGTCGGGGGACGTATGCGGACCGGGGAGCTGTTTTTT. The gene calls are TRBV10-3 and TRBJ2-2, with a tentative D call TRBD2 (6 bases). Trimming removed 2 bases at V and 5 bases at J, with 18 bases between. CDR3 length: 17 residues. The germline CDR1 and CDR2 sequences are ENHRY and SYGVKD.

This sequence joins TRBV10-3 and TRBJ2-2; the D is unclear. Trimming removed 10 bases from V and 3 bases from J, with 6 bases in between. The CDR3 consists of 11 residues. The V gene's germline CDR1 is ENHRY and CDR2 SYGVKD. CDR3: CATEYTGELFF. CDR3 bases: TGTGCCACGGAGTACACCGGGGAGCTGTTTTTT.

This clonotype has only a few counts. The rearrangement links TRBV7-8 to TRBJ2-1, with a tentative D call TRBD2 (5 bases). Between the trimmed V and J ends, which lost 0 bases and 5 bases, there was a span of 8 bases. Germline values: CDR1 SGHVS, CDR2 FQNEAQ. The CDR3 has 14 residues. The CDR3 here is CASSLAEVHNEQFF. The CDR3 DNA is TGTGCCAGCAGCTTAGCGGAGGTCCACAATGAGCAGTTCTTC.

This clonotype was picked up a small number of times. The chain joins TRBV4-1 to TRBJ2-7; TRBD1 agrees at 7 bases. Germline V lookup: CDR1 MGHRA, CDR2 YSYEKL. CDR3 size: 17 residues. With 5 bases clipped from V and 5 bases from J, the junction kept 18 bases outside the gene matches. CDR3 nucleotide sequence: TGCGCCAGCAGCGAAGGAAGGGGCGTAGACAGGGTCCACGAGCAGTACTTC. Its protein product is CASSEGRGVDRVHEQYF.

This clonotype was recorded a few times. The gene calls are TRBV18 and TRBJ2-5; 7 nucleotides match TRBD2. The CDR3 length is 13 residues. The V segment lost 5 bases and the J segment 3 bases; nucleotides outside the gene matches: 3. CDR1 is KGHSH and CDR2 is LQKENI in the germline V gene. CDR3 DNA sequence: TGTGCCAGCTCAATCCTAGCGGAAGAGACCCAGTACTTC. Protein sequence: CASSILAEETQYF.

This clonotype was seen more than once but under ten times. This chain joins TRBV5-1 and TRBJ2-1, with 12 positions matching TRBD2. This CDR3 spans 19 amino acids. Unmatched junction bases numbered 14, after V lost 3 bases and J lost 4 bases. Germline V gives CDR1 SGHRS, CDR2 YFSETQ. CDR3 DNA: TGCGCCAGCAGCTCTGGAGCATGGACTAGCGGGACATATTACAATGAGCAGTTCTTC. It yields the protein CASSSGAWTSGTYYNEQFF.

This chain joins TRBV7-9 and TRBJ1-2, with D tentatively TRBD1 (6 bases). The CDR3 loop spans 14 amino acids. Germline assignment: CDR1 SEHNR and CDR2 FQNEAQ (reference sequence). V gave up 5 bases and J gave up 3 bases, with 13 bases separating them. For the CDR3, the DNA is TGTGCCAGCAGCCCAGGACAGTGGGACTATGGCTACACCTTC. It is translated as CASSPGQWDYGYTF.

V is TRBV24-1 and J is TRBJ2-5, with 7 positions matching TRBD2. Germline CDR1 reads KGHDR; CDR2 reads SFDVKD. The CDR3 consists of 16 residues. V was pared by 3 bases and J by 13 bases, with 19 bases of the junction left unmatched. CDR3 protein: CATSDHPGGADSGLYF. The CDR3 coding sequence is TGTGCCACCAGTGATCATCCGGGAGGAGCGGACTCAGGGTTGTACTTC.

This clonotype turned up a few times. The genes are TRBV25-1 and TRBJ2-5; D may be TRBD1 or TRBD2 (5 bases each). Germline V gene sequence: CDR1 MGHDK, CDR2 SYGVNS. The CDR3 runs to 14 residues. The ends were cut back, 4 bases at V and 0 bases at J, with 9 bases in the middle. CDR3 sequence: CASSVPGHQETQYF. For the CDR3, the DNA is TGTGCCAGCAGTGTGCCGGGACACCAAGAGACCCAGTACTTC.